This TCR beta chain originates from a study of OX40 agonist ivuxolimab in advanced cancers. The overall study: Age averaged about 66 years (range roughly 23 to 80), and 80% to 90% were male.

This CDR3 region has 17 residues. V dropped 4 bases and J dropped 2; count of bases not matched to a gene: 10. Looked up from germline, CDR1 is SGHAT and CDR2 is FQNNGV. Study-level results: Certain nonresponding patients likewise had low normalized T-cell clonal expansion.

With respect to this clone: Its antigen is not known.

The protocol was immunoSEQ multiplex PCR, while the TCRdb copy is restricted to in-frame clones and leaves out a portion. The sample has tens of thousands of clones, roughly 80% seen once. The material sequenced was CD4+ or CD8+ T cells sorted from blood, taken in a trial of the OX40 agonist ivuxolimab. The sequence was obtained from an adult with an advanced solid tumor such as melanoma, head and neck, liver or kidney cancer. This sequence joins TRBV11-2 and TRBJ1-5; 8 nucleotides align to TRBD1. The CDR3 nucleotides are TGTGCCAGCAGCTCTCACCCACAGGGGGGTGGCAATCAGCCCCAGCATTTT. Residues: CASSSHPQGGGNQPQHF.